Below, 9 T cell receptor beta chains from the same sample are listed, as sequenced in a study of cytomegalovirus exposure and HLA in healthy donors. The PCR used 60 Vbeta and 13 Jbeta primers. Some clones are missing from TCRdb's copy, which holds only in-frame ones; the method was immunoSEQ multiplex PCR. The table includes approximately 160,000 clones, 84% detected once. What was sequenced was PBMCs. The source is a girl aged 5-17 years in good health and CMV-seropositive.

As concerns this clone: Additional DNA sequences in this sample encode the identical CDR3. The gene calls are TRBV5-1 and TRBJ1-1; the match to TRBD1 covers 12 bases. The germline V gene has CDR1 SGHRS and CDR2 YFSETQ. CDR3 length: 17 amino acids. J was trimmed by 4 bases and V by 0 bases; bases with no gene match: 7. The CDR3 DNA follows: TGCGCCAGCAGCTTGGCCGGGACAGGGGGCTCGATCACTGAAGCTTTCTTT. It codes for CASSLAGTGGSITEAFF.

This clone is a singleton in its sample. The chain couples TRBV6-5 to TRBJ1-1; no clear D. Trimming took 3 bases from V and 0 from J, leaving 5 bases between them. Germline V gene lookup returns CDR1 MNHEY and CDR2 SVGAGI. CDR3 length: 13 residues. The CDR3 DNA sequence: TGTGCCAGCAGTTATGAGGTGAACACTGAAGCTTTCTTT. It codes for CASSYEVNTEAFF.

The CDR3 DNA reads as TGCGCCAGCATTGCGACAGGGGAGAGCAATCAGCCCCAGCATTTT. As protein: CASIATGESNQPQHF. The chain recombines TRBV10-2 with TRBJ1-5; 8 bases are a match to TRBD1. The CDR3 is made up of 15 amino acids. Losses at the gene ends were 7 bases for V and 1 base for J; bases not matched to a gene: 6. Germline CDR1 is WSHSY and CDR2 is SAAADI.

This chain joins TRBV19 and TRBJ1-5, with D possibly matching TRBD1 (5 bases). CDR1 is LNHDA, CDR2 SQIVND, per germline (reference sequence). The CDR3 is made up of 15 amino acids. Trimming took 5 bases from V and 2 from J, leaving 13 bases between them. CDR3 bases: TGTGCCAGTAGTCCGTTATCGGGGGGCAATCAGCCCCAGCATTTT. Translation gives CASSPLSGGNQPQHF.

The chain joins TRBV7-2 to TRBJ1-2; 9 positions match TRBD1. Germline trimming cut 5 bases from V and 2 bases from J; bases unmatched to any gene: 6. CDR1 is SGHTA, CDR2 FQGNSA, per germline. CDR3 length: 15 residues. CDR3 sequence reads: CASSVQGAKNYGYTF. The CDR3 DNA reads TGTGCCAGCAGCGTACAGGGGGCCAAGAACTATGGCTACACCTTC.

V and J are TRBV6-5 and TRBJ2-1; TRBD2 agrees at 12 bases. This CDR3 contains 14 residues. The V segment lost 4 bases and the J segment 7 bases; nucleotides outside the gene matches: 2. In germline, CDR1 is MNHEY, CDR2 SVGAGI. The DNA of the CDR3 is TGTGCCAGCAGTTTCCTAGCGGGGGGGAATGAGCAGTTCTTC. Its protein is CASSFLAGGNEQFF.

The J gene is TRBJ2-3, the V gene TRBV7-6, with D tentatively TRBD2 (6 bases). There are 15 residues in the CDR3. Trimming removed 1 base at V and 2 bases at J, with 10 bases between. Germline-derived CDR1 and CDR2 are SGHVS and FNYEAQ. The CDR3, as DNA: TGTGCCAGCAGCTTAGTAGGCGGGAACACAGATACGCAGTATTTT. Its translation: CASSLVGGNTDTQYF.

The chain uses TRBV10-1 and TRBJ2-2; D is perhaps TRBD2 (5 bases). Germline V gives CDR1 WNHNN, CDR2 SYGVQD (reference sequence). The CDR3 contains 13 residues. The V gene lost 7 bases and the J gene lost 5 bases, with 11 bases spanning the gap. CDR3 in amino acids: CASMASRTGELFF. The DNA of the CDR3 is TGCGCCAGCATGGCTAGCAGGACCGGGGAGCTGTTTTTT.

CDR3 sequence reads: CASRAGIHSGNTIYF. CDR3 nucleotide sequence: TGTGCCAGCAGGGCCGGGATTCACTCTGGAAACACCATATATTTT. The chain uses TRBV6-1 and TRBJ1-3; D gene unclear. This CDR3 has 15 residues. Germline CDR1 is MNHNS and CDR2 is SASEGT. V lost 6 bases, J lost 0 bases, and 12 bases lay in between.